Each of the 8 T cell receptor beta chains below was sequenced from the same sample in a study of a mutant IDH1 vaccine in newly diagnosed glioma. Generated by immunoSEQ multiplex PCR, the TCRdb table keeps only in-frame clones and is missing some. The repertoire has tens of thousands of clones, around 87% of them found once; the top ten carry 1.4%. Noted time point: week 23, last vaccination. Mutant IDH1 20-mer peptide, at 300 ug, made up each vaccine dose, with topical imiquimod. Antigens of these TCRs are unknown. The sample in question was PBMCs, obtained from a glioma patient whose treatment included an IDH1 peptide vaccine. The receptors stem from a man aged 35-49 years with glioma.

The chain is built from TRBV5-4 and TRBJ2-7, with 16 bases fitting TRBD2. Unmatched junction bases numbered 4, after V lost 3 bases and J lost 4 bases. This CDR3 has 16 residues. The germline V gene has CDR1 SGHNT and CDR2 YYREEE (reference sequence). The CDR3 DNA is TGTGCCAGCAGCTCTGGGACTAGCGGGAGGGTGTACGAGCAGTACTTC. It encodes CASSSGTSGRVYEQYF.

The gene calls are TRBV27 and TRBJ2-1; 9 positions agree with TRBD1. With V trimmed by 5 bases and J by 9 bases, 8 bases remained unmatched. Germline V gene data show CDR1 as MNHEY and CDR2 as SMNVEV (reference sequence). The CDR3 loop spans 14 amino acids. The CDR3 is CASSPRDRVAEQFF. The CDR3 coding sequence is TGTGCCAGCAGTCCCCGGGACAGGGTAGCTGAGCAGTTCTTC.

The V call is TRBV5-4, the J call TRBJ1-3; D unresolved. Trimming removed 2 bases from V and 6 bases from J, with 9 bases in between. The CDR3 covers 13 residues. The germline CDR1 and CDR2 sequences are SGHNT and YYREEE (reference sequence). CDR3 nucleotides: TGTGCCAGCAGCTTTTCACGAGAAAACACCATATATTTT. Translating it yields CASSFSRENTIYF.

The chain uses TRBV10-3 and TRBJ2-1; 10 bases fit TRBD1. CDR3 length: 15 residues. The germline V gene has CDR1 ENHRY and CDR2 SYGVKD. V shed 7 bases, J shed 8 bases, and the junction held 11 bases outside the gene matches. CDR3 DNA sequence: TGTGCCATCAACCGGGGGACAGGGGAATTGGATGAGCAGTTCTTC. It translates to CAINRGTGELDEQFF.

This chain links TRBV6-4 with TRBJ2-7, with 10 bases identical to TRBD2. J lost 3 bases, V lost 3 bases, and 8 bases had no gene match. Germline V gene data show CDR1 as MRHNA and CDR2 as SNTAGT. CDR3 size: 16 residues. CDR3: CASSEITSGEVYEQYF. The CDR3 region has the DNA TGTGCCAGCAGTGAAATTACTAGCGGGGAAGTCTACGAGCAGTACTTC.

The chain recombines TRBV18 with TRBJ1-3, with D uncertain. This CDR3 has 15 amino acids. Germline CDR1 is KGHSH and CDR2 is LQKENI. V lost 3 bases and J 4 bases, leaving 13 bases between the germline ends. The CDR3 bases are TGTGCCAGCTCACCGCTAGGCCAACGGGGAAACACCATATATTTT. Its translation is CASSPLGQRGNTIYF.

This chain links TRBV29-1 with TRBJ2-2; TRBD2 matches 11 bases. Germline V gene lookup returns CDR1 SQVTM and CDR2 ANQGSEA. The CDR3 extends over 17 amino acids. V lost 5 bases to trimming and J lost 6 bases; unmatched junction nucleotides: 14. CDR3 amino acids: CSVPGRLAGGIPGELFF. CDR3 nucleotide sequence: TGCAGCGTTCCTGGACGTCTAGCGGGAGGCATACCCGGGGAGCTGTTTTTT.

This chain joins TRBV28 and TRBJ1-4; 8 bases agree with TRBD1. V lost 5 bases, J lost 7 bases, and 6 bases stayed unmatched. Germline V CDR1 and CDR2: MDHEN, SYDVKM. This CDR3 region has 14 residues. The DNA for the CDR3 is TGTGCCAGCAGTGGTCAGGGGGCTGGTGAAAAACTGTTTTTT. Its translation: CASSGQGAGEKLFF.